A selection of T cell receptor beta chains follows, all from one sample in a study of cytomegalovirus exposure and HLA in healthy donors. Assay: immunoSEQ multiplex PCR; the TCRdb copy retains only in-frame clones and omits some. The data hold 150,000 to 200,000 clones, with around 75% observed a single time. Sequencing used PBMCs. All receptors derive from a male donor in good health and CMV-seronegative. Each CDR3 is given with its conserved first and last residue. A D gene is named only where the DNA matches it firmly. Size values are once, few and many counts, or a class for expanded clones, and some rows have none.

J | D | size | V | DNA | CDR3
TRBJ2-7 | TRBD1 | NA | TRBV19 | TGTGCCAGTTCCCCTCGGACAGGGGGCGGCGAGCAGTACTTC | CASSPRTGGGEQYF
TRBJ1-5 | TRBD1 | few | TRBV29-1 | TGCAGCGTCCTACAGGGGGGCAATCAGCCCCAGCATTTT | CSVLQGGNQPQHF
TRBJ1-3 | NA | NA | TRBV6-5 | TGTGCCAGCAGTTACACAGGAATCTCTGGAAACACCATATATTTT | CASSYTGISGNTIYF
TRBJ2-3 | TRBD2 | NA | TRBV5-6 | TGTGCCAGCAGCTGGGGAGGGCCCCTAGATGGAGATACGCAGTATTTT | CASSWGGPLDGDTQYF
TRBJ1-1 | TRBD1 | NA | TRBV28 | TGTGCCAGCAGAACGGGACAGGGGGGTTCTGAAGCTTTCTTT | CASRTGQGGSEAFF
TRBJ1-1 | NA | NA | TRBV30 | TGTGCCTGGAGGGGGGGACCATTAAGGGCCACTGAAGCTTTCTTT | CAWRGGPLRATEAFF
TRBJ1-2 | NA | NA | TRBV5-4 | TGTGCCAGCAGCCCGGGAGGGTCCTACTTCGATTATGGCTACACCTTC | CASSPGGSYFDYGYTF
TRBJ2-1 | TRBD2 | NA | TRBV7-3 | TGTGCCAGCAGCTGGACTAGCGGGGGGAATAGTGAGCAGTTCTTC | CASSWTSGGNSEQFF
TRBJ2-3 | NA | NA | TRBV5-6 | TGTGCCAGCAGTTTTACAGGGACAGATACGCAGTATTTT | CASSFTGTDTQYF
TRBJ2-4 | TRBD2 | once | TRBV4-1 | TGCGCCAGCAGCCAAGGCATTTTGGCGGGGGGGAATGGAAACATTCAGTACTTC | CASSQGILAGGNGNIQYF
TRBJ2-7 | NA | NA | TRBV6-1 | TGTGCCAGCAGCCGGAGCGGTGATTCGGCCTACGAGCAGTACTTC | CASSRSGDSAYEQYF
TRBJ1-1 | NA | NA | TRBV4-1 | TGCGCCAGCAGCCAAACAGGTGAAGCTTTCTTT | CASSQTGEAFF
TRBJ2-5 | NA | NA | TRBV6-4 | TGTGCCAGCAGTGCTCTTCAAGAGACCCAGTACTTC | CASSALQETQYF
TRBJ1-4 | TRBD1 | NA | TRBV7-9 | TGTTCCAGCAGTACATATAACAGGGGCGCTAATGAAAAACTGTTTTTT | CSSSTYNRGANEKLFF
TRBJ2-2 | TRBD1 | NA | TRBV5-1 | TGCGCCAGCAGCCCGGGGACAGGGGGCGTGAACACCGGGGAGCTGTTTTTT | CASSPGTGGVNTGELFF